This TCR beta chain emerged from a study of memory CD4+ T cells and cytomegalovirus serostatus. Study-level background: Of the healthy Belgian adults, several were CMV seropositive and 20 to 30 seronegative. Study results and limitations: A US-trained random forest predicted CMV serostatus with median AUC roughly 0.9.

Profiled with immunoSEQ multiplex PCR; TCRdb holds only in-frame clones, not every one. The profile shows approximately 53,000 clones, over 75% of them singletons. V was shortened by 5 bases and J by 0 bases, with 7 bases between the two germline ends. The V gene's germline CDR1 is MDHEN and CDR2 SYDVKM. The CDR3 is 13 amino acids. This clone was recorded once. The antigen remains undetermined. Single viable CD3+CD4+CD8-CD45RO+ cells were sorted as the memory CD4+ T cells. Total CD4+ T cells were enriched by CD4 positive selection. This clonotype was sampled from an adult in good health and CMV-seronegative. The chain uses TRBV28 and TRBJ1-2; D might be TRBD1 (6 bases). Sequences were obtained from memory CD4+ T cells from blood. The CDR3 spells CASSKGANYGYTF. CDR3 nucleotide sequence: TGTGCCAGCAGTAAGGGGGCTAACTATGGCTACACCTTC.